This T cell receptor beta chain derives from a study of CD8 T cells in ankylosing spondylitis. General observations from the study: Reportedly, significant enrichment of disease-linked clones occurred in matched ankylosing spondylitis synovial fluid. Ankylosing spondylitis blood appeared to carry a characteristic TCR beta motif of roughly 8 highly homologous variants. Previous work reported some of these motif variants in the synovial fluid and blood of reactive arthritis.

About this clonotype itself: What it binds is unknown.

Researchers built TCR beta libraries using quantitative 5'-RACE with molecular barcodes. MiXCR, applied by TCRdb to the 5' RACE reads, yields one record per CDR3 protein. The sample lists around 770,000 distinct CDR3 sequences, over 9.5% occurring once. The CDR3 extends over 15 amino acids. Per germline, CDR1 MNHEY and CDR2 SVGAGI. V lost 2 bases to trimming and J lost 10 bases; unmatched junction nucleotides: 9. Sequenced material: blood, either unsorted or a sorted T cell fraction (not recorded which). The TCR sequence derives from a male donor with ankylosing spondylitis. The rearrangement uses TRBV6-5 and TRBJ2-1; TRBD1 aligns across 9 bases. CDR3 sequence: CASSYMTGGRGEQFF. The CDR3 nucleotides are TGTGCCAGCAGTTACATGACAGGGGGAAGGGGGGAGCAGTTCTTC.